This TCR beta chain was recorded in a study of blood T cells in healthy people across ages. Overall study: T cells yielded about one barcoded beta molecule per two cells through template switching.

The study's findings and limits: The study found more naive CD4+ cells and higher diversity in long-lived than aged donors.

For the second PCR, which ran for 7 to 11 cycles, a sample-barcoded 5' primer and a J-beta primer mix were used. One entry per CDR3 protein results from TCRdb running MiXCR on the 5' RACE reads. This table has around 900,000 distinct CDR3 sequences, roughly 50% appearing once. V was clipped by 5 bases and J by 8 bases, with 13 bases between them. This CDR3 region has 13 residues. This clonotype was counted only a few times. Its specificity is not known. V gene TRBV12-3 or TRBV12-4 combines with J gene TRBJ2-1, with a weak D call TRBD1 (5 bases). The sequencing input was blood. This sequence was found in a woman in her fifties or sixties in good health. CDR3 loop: CASSGHYNDEQFF. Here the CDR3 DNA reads TGTGCCAGCAGTGGACACTATAACGATGAGCAGTTCTTC.